This T cell receptor beta chain was sequenced during a study of tissue T cells after allogeneic stem cell transplantation (dated by TCRdb to the early 2020s). About the study as a whole: TCR beta repertoires were profiled across many tissues obtained from research autopsies of patients with and without GVHD, as well as in mouse models of GVHD. On the human side, the study was prospective and observational, with no blinding or randomization. Points the paper makes about the study in general: Within patients, how anatomically similar the tissues were was a key factor in shaping TCR repertoire composition, regardless of disease or transplant status. Which tissue TCRs were alloreactive or antigen-specific was not determined in the study, and some of the clones might have been host cells that persisted. The patient cohort was small and clinically heterogeneous, and sampling depth was acknowledged as a limitation. In both patients and mice, only a limited portion of the TCR repertoire detected in tissues was captured by blood and spleen T cells. Only a few T cell clones appeared in more than one patient, yet motif-based clustering showed tissue-specific repertoire signatures that were shared between patients.

V trim: 3 bases; J trim: 6 bases; unmatched bases: 2. From cysteine to phenylalanine, the CDR3 is 14 amino acids long. Part of the CDR3 DNA is given, 39 bases translated from base 1. From the germline V gene (reference sequence), CDR1 is NSQYPW and CDR2 is LRSPGD. The library was generated by the immunoSEQ multiplex PCR assay. Adaptive Biotechnologies performed TCRbeta CDR3 sequencing at survey depth and reported CDR3 sequences, V/J genes, productive frequency, and template counts. Amplification of TCR beta CDR3 regions started from genomic DNA instead of RNA. Under the source paper's analysis protocol: Pairwise repertoire overlap between tissues was quantified with Jensen-Shannon divergence, where 1 means complete divergence and 0 identical. Tissues were clustered by single-linkage agglomerative hierarchical clustering of pairwise JSD values and displayed as dendrograms. GLIPH2 was run on all patient samples with simulation_depth 1000, kmer_min_depth 3 and cdr3_length_cutoff 8, and groups with more than two unique CDR3s were retained. A standardized tissue-overlap score extrapolated Jaccard GLIPH-group overlap across patients to a standard repertoire size of 1000 clones. Associations of diversity with clinical or experimental variables used linear mixed-effect models with tissue fixed effects and individual random effects. TCRdb took this table from immuneACCESS and kept in-frame rearrangements with V and J called. Such tables lack part of the clones; where checked against another copy, unresolved V genes explain under half of the gap, and the rest is unexplained. V and J calls and clone size come straight from that table; D and trimming were deduced from the DNA. This sample has roughly 4,700 clones in its table, and about a third of those were observed once. Of the sample, roughly 9.6% falls within the top ten clones.

The time point label on this specimen signifies: mouse harvest day 14 after allogeneic transplant. Each mouse graft, delivered by tail vein injection, combined 10^6 splenic CD5+ T cells with 10^7 T-cell-depleted bone marrow cells. Mouse GVHD was modeled in a major MHC-mismatch B6 (H2b) into BALB/c (H2d) model, with tissues profiled at day 7 or 14. On day 7 or 14 post-transplant, mouse tissues and retro-orbital blood were harvested with separate sterile tools for each animal, and livers were flushed beforehand. Before genomic DNA isolation with the DNeasy Blood & Tissue Kit, mouse tissues were minced with razor blades in buffered saline. Note on this clone: Its antigen has not been determined. Being a mouse receptor, it is described with mouse gene labels and germline sequences. With the read ending 1 residue before the CDR3 end, the germline J gene is used to fill in that end.

Sequenced input: skin. The V and J genes are TRBV1 and TRBJ2-5; TRBD1 matches 11 bases in the middle. The receptor was derived from a female BALB/c mouse given C57BL/6 T cells with graft-versus-host disease after an allogeneic hematopoietic cell transplant. The CDR3 in this case is CTCSARDRGDTQYF. CDR3 DNA, as far as it was read: TGCACCTGCAGTGCCCGGGACAGGGGGGACACCCAGTAC.